This TCR gamma chain was recovered during a study of Vδ1+ human thymocytes. Sequences come from RNA converted to cDNA by reverse transcription. Multiplex PCR used pooled V-gene forward primers and a constant-region reverse primer to amplify CDR3s. TCRdb reapplied CATT to the multiplex PCR reads. Of tens of thousands of gamma-chain clones listed, roughly 20% are singletons. The CDR3 length is 16 residues. Germline CDR1 and CDR2: GITISATS and ISYDGTV (reference sequence). With V trimmed by 0 bases and J by 6 bases, 2 bases remained unmatched. By share of the sample, this clone is medium-sized. Its antigen is not known. Other DNA sequences in the same sample also yield this CDR3. General observations from the study: Unlike peripheral blood Vdelta1+ controls, thymic delta-chain sequences included about 20% Vdelta2 and few Vdelta3. Thymic TRG and TRD repertoires appeared highly polyclonal. The authors advised highly purified populations and single-cell validation.

After alphabeta T cell depletion, CD3+ Vdelta1+ Vdelta2- thymocytes were sorted. Between roughly 98% and 99.6% of sorted thymocytes were Vdelta1+. The V and J genes are TRGV9 and TRGJP. This clonotype was sampled from a boy younger than two who had congenital heart surgery. The specimen sequenced was Vdelta1+ gamma-delta thymocytes from the thymus. Sample subset: FACS-sorted CD3+ TCRalphabeta- TCRVdelta1+ TCRVdelta2- thymocytes. CDR3 nucleotide sequence: TGTGCCTTGTGGGAGGTGCGAGAGTTGGGCAAAAAAATCAAGGTATTT. It encodes CALWEVRELGKKIKVF.